The 3 T cell receptor beta chains in this list originate from one sample, sequenced in a study of cytomegalovirus exposure and HLA in healthy donors. Profiling relied on immunoSEQ multiplex PCR, and the TCRdb table lists in-frame clones only, not all of them. The sample includes hundreds of thousands of clones, over 65% seen only once; the top ten take 4.5% to 6%. The specimen was PBMCs. The receptors here all came from a woman under 30 in good health and CMV-seronegative.

This chain uses TRBV30 with TRBJ2-7; 7 bases match TRBD1. Trimming cost V 0 bases and J 6 bases; bases outside gene matches: 8. Germline CDR1 is GTSNPN and CDR2 is SVGIG (reference sequence). The CDR3 consists of 14 residues. CDR3 sequence: CAWSVRGRGTEQYF. The CDR3 coding sequence is TGTGCCTGGAGTGTACGGGGCAGGGGGACCGAGCAGTACTTC. The full variable domain, with the rest looked up from reference TRBV30 and TRBJ2-7, is SQTIHQWPATLVQPVGSPLSLECTVEGTSNPNLYWYRQAAGRGLQLLFYSVGIGQISSEVPQNLSASRPQDRQFILSSKKLLLSDSGFYLCAWSVRGRGTEQYFGPGTRLTVT.

As concerns this clone: This sample includes further DNA sequences coding for the same CDR3. The CDR3 sequence is CASSVGSGELFF. Here the CDR3 DNA reads TGTGCCAGCAGCGTAGGTTCCGGGGAGCTGTTTTTT. The V call is TRBV9, the J call TRBJ2-2; D is ambiguous. Trimming cost V 0 bases and J 6 bases, with 3 bases left between them. The CDR3 is 12 residues long. Germline CDR1 reads SGDLS; CDR2 reads YYNGEE.

The V call is TRBV21-1, the J call TRBJ2-3; the DNA was not compared with TRBD2, the D call given in the table. TRBV21-1 is a recognized pseudogene. This CDR3 has 14 residues. CDR3 sequence reads: CASSQRGVGDTQYF. Here the CDR3 DNA reads TGTGCCAGCAGCCAGCGTGGAGTAGGAGATACGCAGTATTTT.